Here is one T cell receptor beta chain with its context. Its antigen is still unknown. Germline loops: CDR1 SGHNT, CDR2 YYREEE (reference sequence). Trimming stripped 3 bases from V and 7 bases from J, with 11 bases between. CDR3 length: 13 amino acids. This entry comes from a study of shared clonotypes between healthy human individuals. Generated by immunoSEQ multiplex PCR, the TCRdb table keeps only in-frame clones and is missing some. The sample records around 2,000,000 clones, about 95% being singletons. General observations from the study: When compared with the clonotypes that were shared by all four sorted-subset donors, the non-shared clonotypes turned out to have lower generation probabilities.

Naive CD8 cells lacked CD45RO and underwent positive selection for CCR7, leaving out terminally differentiated effector memory CD45RA+ cells. The sequence derives from a man aged 18 to 29 in good health. The sequencing input was naive CD8+ T cells sorted from blood. V and J are TRBV5-4 and TRBJ2-1; either TRBD1 or TRBD2 may fit D (6 bases each). The CDR3 DNA follows: TGTGCCAGCAGCTGGAGGGGGGAGAATGAGCAGTTCTTC. Encoded protein: CASSWRGENEQFF.